These 23 T cell receptor beta chains share one sample of origin, sequenced in a study of CD8 T cells in Susac syndrome. RNA amounts of roughly 0.45 to 1 ug underwent reverse transcription with random hexamers. TCRdb re-analysed the immunoSEQ multiplex PCR reads in MiXCR, keeping a single row per CDR3 protein. The sample records approximately 71,000 distinct CDR3 sequences, 96% being singletons. What was sequenced was CD4+ T cells from PBMCs. The receptors were sampled from a human donor with multiple sclerosis.

The rearrangement uses TRBV11-1 and TRBJ2-3; possibly TRBD2 for D (7 bases). The CDR3 has 16 residues. Trimming left V 5 bases short and J 2 bases short, with 17 bases between. The V gene's germline CDR1 is SGHAT and CDR2 FQDESV (reference sequence). CDR3 residues: CASSDGRGPVTDTQYF. The CDR3, as DNA: TGTGCCAGCAGCGACGGGCGGGGGCCAGTCACAGATACGCAGTATTTT.

This clonotype has just one count. The chain combines TRBV5-8 with TRBJ2-1; 9 positions match TRBD1. Per germline, CDR1 SGHTS and CDR2 YDEGEE. The CDR3 has 16 residues. Germline trimming cut 3 bases from V and 2 bases from J; bases unmatched to any gene: 6. The CDR3, as DNA: TGTGCCAGCAGCTCTCGACAGGGGGTGGCCTACAATGAGCAGTTCTTC. This translates into CASSSRQGVAYNEQFF. The entire variable domain, with the rest obtained from reference TRBV5-8 and TRBJ2-1, is as follows: EAGVTQSPTHLIKTRGQQATLRCSPISGHTSVYWYQQALGLGLQFLLWYDEGEERNRGNFPPRFSGRQFPNYSSELNVNALELEDSALYLCASSSRQGVAYNEQFFGPGTRLTVL.

The chain recombines TRBV30 with TRBJ2-3; the D call may be TRBD1 or TRBD2 (6 bases each). CDR1 is GTSNPN, CDR2 SVGIG, per germline (reference sequence). V was cut by 4 bases and J by 7 bases, with 21 bases left in between. CDR3 length: 15 amino acids. The CDR3 is CAWMTLGRGGNTQYF. Written as DNA, the CDR3 is TGTGCCTGGATGACTTTGGGCAGGGGAGGAAATACGCAGTATTTT. The full variable domain, its missing parts supplied by reference TRBV30 and TRBJ2-3, is SQTIHQWPATLVQPVGSPLSLECTVEGTSNPNLYWYRQAAGRGLQLLFYSVGIGQISSEVPQNLSASRPQDRQFILSSKKLLLSDSGFYLCAWMTLGRGGNTQYFGPGTRLTVL.

The chain uses TRBV9 and TRBJ2-1, with D perhaps TRBD1 or TRBD2 (6 bases each). The CDR3 length is 15 residues. V lost 0 bases and J 5 bases, leaving 12 bases between the germline ends. Per germline, CDR1 SGDLS and CDR2 YYNGEE. This CDR3 is CASSVAGALDNEQFF. The CDR3 DNA follows: TGTGCCAGCAGCGTAGCGGGGGCGCTAGACAATGAGCAGTTCTTC.

The rearrangement uses TRBV5-1 and TRBJ2-7; D might be TRBD1 or TRBD2, each matching 5 bases. CDR1 and CDR2 from the germline V gene are SGHRS and YFSETQ. The CDR3 has 15 residues. The ends were cut back, 0 bases at V and 2 bases at J, with 12 bases in the middle. CDR3 DNA: TGCGCCAGCAGCTTGGGGGGGACCGGCACCTACGAGCAGTACTTC. Translated, it gives CASSLGGTGTYEQYF.

This chain links TRBV2 with TRBJ1-1; D is perhaps TRBD1 (5 bases). V gave up 5 bases and J gave up 0 bases, with 13 bases separating them. The CDR3 has 15 residues. CDR1 and CDR2 from the germline V gene are SNHLY and FYNNEI. The CDR3 bases are TGTGCCAGCAGTCTATCACAGGTCATGAACACTGAAGCTTTCTTT. Translating gives CASSLSQVMNTEAFF.

V is TRBV20-1 and J is TRBJ2-3; TRBD2 matches 11 bases. The germline gives CDR1 DFQATT, CDR2 SNEGSKA (reference sequence). Trimming took 5 bases from V and 2 from J; bases not matched to a gene: 6. CDR3 length: 15 residues. For the CDR3, the DNA is TGCAGTGCTGGCCGACTAGCGGGGCACACAGATACGCAGTATTTT. It translates to CSAGRLAGHTDTQYF.

The rearrangement links TRBV7-9 to TRBJ2-7; 15 positions agree with TRBD2. The V and J ends lost 5 bases and 5 bases, in that order; junction bases with no gene match: 13. Germline CDR1 is SEHNR and CDR2 is FQNEAQ (reference sequence). CDR3 size: 18 residues. The CDR3 DNA is TGTGCCAGCAGCGTGGGACTAGCGGGGGGCGGCATCTTCCACGAGCAGTACTTC. Amino acids: CASSVGLAGGGIFHEQYF.

The V call is TRBV20-1, the J call TRBJ2-7; perhaps TRBD2 as D (5 bases). Germline V gene data show CDR1 as DFQATT and CDR2 as SNEGSKA (reference sequence). Trimming took 5 bases from V and 2 from J, leaving 10 bases between them. The CDR3 is 12 amino acids. CDR3 loop: CSAETTTYEQYF. CDR3 nucleotide sequence: TGCAGTGCTGAGACTACCACCTACGAGCAGTACTTC.

V usage is TRBV20-1 and J usage is TRBJ2-1, with 12 bases that match TRBD2. CDR1 DFQATT and CDR2 SNEGSKA come from the germline V gene (reference sequence). Trimming at V came to 5 bases and at J to 7 bases, leaving 6 bases not matched to a gene. CDR3 length equals 14 residues. CDR3 protein: CSASRLAGENEQFF. CDR3 bases: TGCAGTGCTTCAAGACTAGCGGGGGAGAATGAGCAGTTCTTC.

V usage is TRBV6-5 and J usage is TRBJ2-3, with 7 bases aligning to TRBD1. The V segment lost 2 bases and the J segment 1 base; nucleotides outside the gene matches: 9. CDR1 is MNHEY and CDR2 is SVGAGI in the germline V gene. The CDR3 is made up of 17 amino acids. CDR3 DNA sequence: TGTGCCAGCAGTTACGGCAGCTTAACAGGGGGCACAGATACGCAGTATTTT. It encodes CASSYGSLTGGTDTQYF.

The V and J genes are TRBV7-9 and TRBJ1-1; D unclear. CDR3 length: 13 residues. V was pared by 1 base and J by 4 bases, with 7 bases between. Germline V gives CDR1 SEHNR, CDR2 FQNEAQ (reference sequence). CDR3 DNA sequence: TGTGCCAGCAGCTTAGGCCTGGGCACTGAAGCTTTCTTT. Its translation: CASSLGLGTEAFF.

This rearrangement joins TRBV5-4 to TRBJ1-1; D uncertain. Germline loops: CDR1 SGHNT, CDR2 YYREEE (reference sequence). Trimming stripped 4 bases from V and 1 base from J, with 11 bases between. CDR3 length: 14 residues. CDR3 bases: TGTGCCAGCAGCCCGGGAGGACGGAACACTGAAGCTTTCTTT. As protein: CASSPGGRNTEAFF. Full variable domain (rest looked up from reference TRBV5-4 and TRBJ1-1): ETGVTQSPTHLIKTRGQQVTLRCSSQSGHNTVSWYQQALGQGPQFIFQYYREEENGRGNFPPRFSGLQFPNYSSELNVNALELDDSALYLCASSPGGRNTEAFFGQGTRLTVV.

The chain uses TRBV7-9 and TRBJ1-1, with D unclear. The germline V and J ends were trimmed by 3 bases and 7 bases, with 9 bases remaining between them. The CDR3 is made up of 12 amino acids. CDR1 and CDR2 (germline): SEHNR, FQNEAQ (reference sequence). For the CDR3, the DNA is TGTGCCAGCAGCTTTACCGAATTTGAAGCTTTCTTT. It is translated as CASSFTEFEAFF.

The chain combines TRBV12-3 or TRBV12-4 with TRBJ1-5; TRBD1 is a possible D gene (5 bases). Trimming removed 6 bases at V and 10 bases at J, with 16 bases between. The CDR3 sequence is 13 residues long. In DNA form, the CDR3 reads TGTGCCAGCAGAGTTGACAGCGGCCTTCCCCAGCATTTT. This sequence encodes CASRVDSGLPQHF.

The DNA for the CDR3 is TGTGCCATCAGGTCCTCAGGGGGAGATCAGCCCCAGCATTTT. This codes for CAIRSSGGDQPQHF. The chain has TRBV10-3 and TRBJ1-5; TRBD1 matches 7 bases. Germline V gene lookup returns CDR1 ENHRY and CDR2 SYGVKD. This CDR3 spans 14 amino acids. Trimming removed 6 bases from V and 5 bases from J; junction bases left unmatched: 7.

The V gene is TRBV29-1, the J gene TRBJ2-1, with a possible D match to TRBD2 (6 bases). With 4 bases removed from V and 10 bases from J, the gap between germline ends came to 11 bases. Germline CDR1 is SQVTM and CDR2 is ANQGSEA. CDR3 length: 11 amino acids. The CDR3 DNA reads as TGCAGCGTTGTTCCGGCGGGAGAGCAGTTCTTC. This sequence encodes CSVVPAGEQFF.

The chain carries TRBV11-2 and TRBJ1-1; a possible D gene is TRBD1 (5 bases). From germline, CDR1 is SGHAT and CDR2 FQNNGV. The CDR3 covers 16 residues. V lost 3 bases and J 2 bases, leaving 16 bases between the germline ends. This CDR3 is CASSFHADTSNTEAFF. The CDR3 DNA is TGTGCCAGCAGCTTCCACGCGGACACCTCTAACACTGAAGCTTTCTTT.

This sequence joins TRBV7-6 and TRBJ2-1; D ambiguous. This CDR3 has 14 amino acids. V lost 4 bases and J 9 bases, leaving 16 bases between the germline ends. Looked up from germline, CDR1 is SGHVS and CDR2 is FNYEAQ. The DNA of the CDR3 is TGTGCCAGCAGCTCTCCTGGGCAGGCCAGTGAGCAGTTCTTC. This sequence encodes CASSSPGQASEQFF.

Only one count was recorded for this clonotype. The chain couples TRBV7-9 to TRBJ2-7; D uncertain. The germline V gene encodes CDR1 SEHNR and CDR2 FQNEAQ (reference sequence). This CDR3 comprises 13 residues. The V and J ends lost 0 bases and 5 bases respectively, with 8 bases between them. The CDR3 DNA reads as TGTGCCAGCAGCTTAGCTTCTAGGGACGAGCAGTACTTC. It codes for CASSLASRDEQYF.

This clonotype was seen a single time. The chain employs TRBV4-1 and TRBJ1-1, with D tentatively TRBD1 (5 bases). V lost 3 bases to trimming and J lost 1 base, with 9 bases between them. Germline CDR1 and CDR2: MGHRA and YSYEKL. The CDR3 extends over 14 amino acids. CDR3 protein: CASSHPGRNTEAFF. The CDR3 bases are TGCGCCAGCAGCCACCCGGGACGGAACACTGAAGCTTTCTTT.

V gene TRBV12-3 or TRBV12-4 combines with J gene TRBJ1-5; a possible D gene is TRBD1 (6 bases). The germline V and J ends were trimmed by 6 bases and 2 bases, with 14 bases remaining between them. CDR3 length: 15 residues. CDR3 in amino acids: CASRKGGLGNQPQHF. As DNA, the CDR3 is TGTGCCAGCAGGAAAGGGGGTCTCGGCAATCAGCCCCAGCATTTT.

This rearrangement joins TRBV27 to TRBJ2-1; no reliable D call. The CDR3 sequence is 15 residues long. V lost 2 bases to trimming and J lost 1 base, with 9 bases between them. Germline-derived CDR1 and CDR2 are MNHEY and SMNVEV (reference sequence). The CDR3 region is CASSLNSLSYNEQFF. CDR3 coding DNA: TGTGCCAGCAGTTTAAACAGTCTTTCCTACAATGAGCAGTTCTTC.